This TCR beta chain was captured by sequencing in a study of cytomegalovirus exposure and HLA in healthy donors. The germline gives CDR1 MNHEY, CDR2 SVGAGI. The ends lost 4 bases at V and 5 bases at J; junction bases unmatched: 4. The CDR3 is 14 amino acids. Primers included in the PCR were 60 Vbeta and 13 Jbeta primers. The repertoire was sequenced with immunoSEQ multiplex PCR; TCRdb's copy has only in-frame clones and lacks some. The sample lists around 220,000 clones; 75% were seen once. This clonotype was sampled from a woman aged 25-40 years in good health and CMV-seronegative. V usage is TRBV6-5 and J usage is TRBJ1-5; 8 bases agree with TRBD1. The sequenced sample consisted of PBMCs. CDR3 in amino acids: CASSLAGGYQPQHF. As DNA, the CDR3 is TGTGCCAGCAGTTTGGCAGGGGGCTATCAGCCCCAGCATTTT.